This is a list of T cell receptor beta chains from one sample in a study of response to subunit inactivated influenza vaccine. In TCRdb, the RT-PCR reads were re-called with MiXCR into one record per CDR3 protein. The data hold about 180,000 distinct CDR3 sequences, with roughly a tenth observed a single time. The sample here was CD8+ T cells sorted from PBMCs, taken roughly 24 months after vaccination. The receptors were gathered from a man between 50 and 70 years old who received an inactivated influenza vaccine. CDR3s include the opening cysteine and the closing phenylalanine or tryptophan. The D gene is left open where the match is weak. For some rows the clone size is stated as once, few or many, or as a class when expanded; others skip it.

length,size,V,J,D,CDR3,DNA
20,.,TRBV28,TRBJ2-2,TRBD2,CASSSVGLAGETPNTGELFF,TGTGCCAGCAGTTCGGTGGGCCTAGCGGGAGAGACGCCGAACACCGGGGAGCTGTTTTTT
16,.,TRBV24-1,TRBJ2-5,TRBD1,CATSDLKGQGKETQYF,TGTGCCACCAGTGATTTGAAAGGACAGGGTAAAGAGACCCAGTACTTC
14,.,TRBV15,TRBJ2-5,.,CATSREGVLETQYF,TGTGCCACCAGCAGAGAAGGGGTTTTGGAGACCCAGTACTTC
16,.,TRBV29-1,TRBJ2-3,TRBD2,CSVELGLAGFYDTQYF,TGCAGCGTTGAATTAGGGCTAGCGGGATTTTACGATACGCAGTATTTT
14,few,TRBV6-5,TRBJ1-2,TRBD1,CASSFMDREDGYTF,TGTGCCAGCAGTTTTATGGACAGGGAGGATGGCTACACCTTC
15,many,TRBV6-2/TRBV6-3,TRBJ2-7,TRBD1,CASSYSETGSSEQYF,TGTGCCAGCAGTTACTCCGAGACAGGGTCATCGGAGCAGTACTTC
15,many,TRBV7-6,TRBJ1-1,TRBD1,CASSLGTGFLTEAFF,TGTGCCAGCAGCTTAGGGACAGGGTTTTTGACTGAAGCTTTCTTT
17,few,TRBV6-5,TRBJ2-1,.,CASSYGGSGNNYNEQFF,TGTGCCAGCAGTTACGGTGGGTCGGGGAACAACTACAATGAGCAGTTCTTC
15,.,TRBV5-6,TRBJ2-1,TRBD1,CASSFSGTGYNEQFF,TGTGCCAGCAGCTTCTCCGGGACAGGGTACAATGAGCAGTTCTTC
12,few,TRBV6-6,TRBJ1-5,.,CASCLGDQPQHF,TGTGCCAGCTGCCTAGGGGATCAGCCCCAGCATTTT
14,.,TRBV5-6,TRBJ2-5,.,CASSAPIGEETQYF,TGTGCCAGCAGCGCGCCAATTGGGGAAGAGACCCAGTACTTC
12,.,TRBV7-9,TRBJ2-3,.,CASSLVPVPQYF,TGTGCCAGCAGCTTAGTACCGGTTCCGCAGTATTTT
16,.,TRBV14,TRBJ1-1,.,CASSFRHGLLNTEAFF,TGTGCCAGCAGCTTCCGACACGGCCTCCTGAACACTGAAGCTTTCTTT
14,few,TRBV4-3,TRBJ2-7,.,CASSQRAGNYEQYF,TGCGCCAGCAGCCAAAGAGCAGGGAACTACGAGCAGTACTTC
15,.,TRBV4-1,TRBJ2-7,.,CASSRGTARGYEQYF,TGCGCCAGCAGCCGCGGGACAGCCCGGGGGTACGAGCAGTACTTC
16,few,TRBV6-2/TRBV6-3,TRBJ2-1,.,CASSSNREKVYNEQFF,TGTGCCAGCAGTTCTAACAGGGAGAAAGTTTACAATGAGCAGTTCTTC
15,many,TRBV4-3,TRBJ1-4,.,CASSQDNGRNEKLFF,TGCGCCAGCAGCCAAGACAACGGGCGTAATGAAAAACTGTTTTTT
14,few,TRBV29-1,TRBJ2-6,.,CSVAPTSGANVLTF,TGCAGCGTTGCTCCGACCTCTGGGGCCAACGTCCTGACTTTC
16,few,TRBV11-2,TRBJ2-5,TRBD2,CASSLHYGVGGETQYF,TGTGCCAGCAGCTTACACTACGGGGTCGGGGGGGAGACCCAGTACTTC
18,.,TRBV4-1,TRBJ2-1,TRBD1,CASSQARRDRSSYNEQFF,TGCGCCAGCAGCCAGGCCCGAAGGGACAGGAGCTCCTACAATGAGCAGTTCTTC
16,few,TRBV29-1,TRBJ2-5,TRBD1,CSVLTPDRDYQETQYF,TGCAGCGTCCTCACCCCGGACAGGGACTACCAAGAGACCCAGTACTTC
13,.,TRBV6-5,TRBJ1-6,.,CASSSSSGIGLHF,TGTGCCAGCAGTTCCAGTAGCGGTATAGGCCTCCACTTT
13,few,TRBV5-1,TRBJ2-2,.,CASSENPPGELFF,TGCGCCAGCAGCGAGAACCCGCCCGGGGAGCTGTTTTTT
15,many,TRBV12-3/TRBV12-4,TRBJ2-3,TRBD2,CASSLGAGGTDTQYF,TGTGCCAGCAGTTTAGGGGCGGGGGGCACAGATACGCAGTATTTT
12,many,TRBV7-9,TRBJ2-1,.,CASSWDGNEQFF,TGTGCCAGCAGCTGGGACGGGAATGAGCAGTTCTTC
18,.,TRBV12-3/TRBV12-4,TRBJ2-2,TRBD1,CASSLRAHRGLYTGELFF,TGTGCCAGCAGTCTCCGGGCCCACAGGGGGCTGTACACCGGGGAGCTGTTTTTT
14,few,TRBV29-1,TRBJ1-5,.,CSVAVEGPDQPQHF,TGCAGCGTGGCGGTTGAGGGGCCTGATCAGCCCCAGCATTTT